Below, one TCR beta chain is given with its context. The antigen is not known. TCRdb re-called the reads with MiXCR, one entry per CDR3 protein. The table includes 150,000 to 200,000 distinct CDR3 sequences, 13% to 15% detected once. This record comes from a study of T cell repertoires in cytomegalovirus infection. The overall study: Based on public TCR beta signatures, there were indications of CMV infection and of a matching HLA type. Study-level points and caveats: Dominating the ex vivo response were HLA-C-restricted CMV-specific TCR beta clonotypes. Summed frequency of public TCR beta families distinguished CMV carriers with the relevant HLA.

The specimen sequenced was PBMCs. This TCR was recovered from a human donor in good health (CMV status not recorded). Some clones in this sample may be carry-over from other donors' samples.

The CDR3 DNA sequence: TGTGCCAGCAGCCCCAACCGCAGGGATCATGAGCAGTTCTTC. Its translation: CASSPNRRDHEQFF. This chain uses TRBV3-1 with TRBJ2-1; a possible D gene is TRBD1 (5 bases). Deletions cut 4 bases from V and 8 bases from J, with 15 bases between. CDR1 is LGHDT and CDR2 is YNNKEL in the germline V gene (reference sequence). The CDR3 contains 14 residues.